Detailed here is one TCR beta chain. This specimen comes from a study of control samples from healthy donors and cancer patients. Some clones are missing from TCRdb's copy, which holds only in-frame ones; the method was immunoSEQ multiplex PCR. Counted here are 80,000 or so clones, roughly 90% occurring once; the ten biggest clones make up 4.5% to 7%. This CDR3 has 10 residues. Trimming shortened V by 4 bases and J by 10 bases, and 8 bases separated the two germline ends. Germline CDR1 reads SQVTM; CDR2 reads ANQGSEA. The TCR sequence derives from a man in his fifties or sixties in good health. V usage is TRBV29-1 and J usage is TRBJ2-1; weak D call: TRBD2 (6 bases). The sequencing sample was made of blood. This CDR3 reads CSVGGREQFF. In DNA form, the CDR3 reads TGCAGCGTTGGAGGGAGGGAGCAGTTCTTC.